The 3 T cell receptor beta chains below all came from one sample that was sequenced in a study of T-cell reconstitution after alpha-beta-depleted transplantation in children. Unique molecular identifiers tagged the TCRbeta library. MiXCR was run by TCRdb on the PCR reads, yielding one entry per CDR3 protein. The profile shows about 290,000 distinct CDR3 sequences, around a tenth of them singletons. The input for sequencing was PBMCs, taken before TCRalphabeta/CD19-depleted stem cell transplant. All receptors come from a boy in the first two years of life with acute myeloid leukemia, due to receive a stem cell transplant.

This clonotype was counted a few times. CDR3 in amino acids: CASSTGAQETQYF. The DNA for the CDR3 is TGTGCCAGCAGTACAGGGGCCCAAGAGACCCAGTACTTC. The chain uses TRBV7-7 and TRBJ2-5, with 7 bases lining up with TRBD1. The length of the CDR3 is 13 residues. CDR1 SSHAT and CDR2 FNYEAQ come from the germline V gene (reference sequence). J gave up 1 base and V 6 bases, and 2 bases lay outside the gene matches.

This chain links TRBV5-1 with TRBJ2-3; 11 bases match TRBD2. Per the germline V gene, CDR1 is SGHRS and CDR2 is YFSETQ. Losses at the gene ends were 1 base for V and 7 bases for J; bases not matched to a gene: 11. The CDR3 extends over 17 amino acids. CDR3 protein: CASSLQGPGLAVNTQYF. For the CDR3, the DNA is TGCGCCAGCAGCTTGCAGGGCCCGGGACTAGCGGTGAATACGCAGTATTTT.

This clonotype was counted many times. The rearrangement uses TRBV7-2 and TRBJ2-3; 8 bases line up with TRBD2. The germline gives CDR1 SGHTA, CDR2 FQGNSA. CDR3 length: 15 amino acids. The V segment lost 3 bases and the J segment 3 bases; nucleotides outside the gene matches: 5. CDR3 DNA sequence: TGTGCCAGCAGCTTCGGAGCGGGGGAGACAGATACGCAGTATTTT. As protein: CASSFGAGETDTQYF.